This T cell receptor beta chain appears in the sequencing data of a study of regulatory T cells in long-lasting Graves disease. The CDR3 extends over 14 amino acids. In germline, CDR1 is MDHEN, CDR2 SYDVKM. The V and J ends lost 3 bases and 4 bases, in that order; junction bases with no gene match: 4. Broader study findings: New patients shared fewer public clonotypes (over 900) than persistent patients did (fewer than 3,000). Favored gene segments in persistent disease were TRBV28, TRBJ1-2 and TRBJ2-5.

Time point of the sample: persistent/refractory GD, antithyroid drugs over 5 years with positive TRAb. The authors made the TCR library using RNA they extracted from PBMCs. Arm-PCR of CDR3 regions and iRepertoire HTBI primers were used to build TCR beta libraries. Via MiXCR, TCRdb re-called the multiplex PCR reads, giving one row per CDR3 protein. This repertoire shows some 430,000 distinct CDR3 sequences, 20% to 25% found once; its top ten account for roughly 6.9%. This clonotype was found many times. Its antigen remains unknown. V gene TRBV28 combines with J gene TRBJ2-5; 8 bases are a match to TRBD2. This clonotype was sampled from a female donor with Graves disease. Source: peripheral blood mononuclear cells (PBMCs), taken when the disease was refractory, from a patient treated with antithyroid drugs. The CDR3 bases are TGTGCCAGCAGTTTTGAGCGGGAGTTAGAGACCCAGTACTTC. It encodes CASSFERELETQYF.